A single T cell receptor beta chain is shown here with its context. The data derive from a study of Ad26.COV2.S vaccination and SARS-CoV-2 variants. The length of the CDR3 is 12 residues. Per germline, CDR1 MDHEN and CDR2 SYDVKM. Trimming removed 5 bases at V and 9 bases at J, with 11 bases between. This table comes from immunoSEQ multiplex PCR, and its TCRdb copy is limited to in-frame clones, with some not included. The repertoire holds about 410,000 clones, with 75% to 90% as singletons. Treatment of the sample: around 19 received Ad26.COV2.S at low or high dose, single or two shots; a few received placebo; per-sample allocation not given. Day 63 following the first vaccine or placebo injection was when the samples were taken.

This chain links TRBV28 with TRBJ1-5; D remains unclear. This specimen was peripheral blood, taken in a trial of Ad26.COV2.S vaccine versus placebo. The sequence came from a person between 18 and 65 years old who received the Ad26.COV2.S COVID-19 vaccine or a placebo. CDR3 sequence: CASSPRFWPQHF. DNA for the CDR3: TGTGCCAGCAGTCCACGTTTTTGGCCCCAGCATTTT.